This T cell receptor (beta chain) was sequenced during a study of PD-L1 blockade in urothelial cancer. Overall study context: Prior regimens of chemotherapy numbered 0 to 3 per patient. Blood analysis took place 3 weeks (second dose) and 6 weeks after treatment start.

The repertoire was sequenced with immunoSEQ multiplex PCR; TCRdb's copy has only in-frame clones and lacks some. The repertoire includes some 38,000 clones, about 85% of them detected once, and 13% to 15% sits in the top ten. Described time point: pretreatment peripheral blood. The study enrolled patients with locally advanced or metastatic urothelial carcinoma. V dropped 1 base and J dropped 7 bases, with 14 bases sitting between them. The CDR3 extends over 14 amino acids. Germline lookup yields CDR1 SGHAT and CDR2 FQNNGV. Sequenced here: PBMCs, sampled around atezolizumab (anti-PD-L1) treatment. This chain joins TRBV11-2 and TRBJ2-7, with D maybe TRBD2 (6 bases). The origin of this receptor is a man older than 75 with urothelial cancer. CDR3 region: CASSLVVGLGEQYF. CDR3 coding DNA: TGTGCCAGCAGCTTAGTGGTGGGACTGGGGGAGCAGTACTTC. The variable domain in full, with the rest retrieved from reference TRBV11-2 and TRBJ2-7, is EAGVAQSPRYKIIEKRQSVAFWCNPISGHATLYWYQQILGQGPKLLIQFQNNGVVDDSQLPKDRFSAERLKGVDSTLKIQPAKLEDSAVYLCASSLVVGLGEQYFGPGTRLTVT.